The 20 T cell receptor beta chains listed next were all sequenced from one sample in a study of CD8 T cells in Susac syndrome. Random-hexamer reverse transcription was applied to roughly 0.5 to 1 ug RNA. TCRdb redid the calling of the immunoSEQ multiplex PCR reads with MiXCR, one entry per CDR3 protein. The sample lists about 200,000 distinct CDR3 sequences; 85% to 95% were seen once. The sample consisted of CD4+ T cells from PBMCs. These TCRs come from a human donor with multiple sclerosis.

This clonotype was observed once. J is TRBJ1-1 and V is TRBV5-4, with unresolved D. Trimming stripped 4 bases from V and 1 base from J, with 8 bases between. From germline, CDR1 is SGHNT and CDR2 YYREEE (reference sequence). This CDR3 region has 13 residues. The CDR3 region is CASSMPGNTEAFF. The CDR3 nucleotides are TGTGCCAGCAGCATGCCCGGGAACACTGAAGCTTTCTTT.

The chain uses TRBV5-1 and TRBJ2-1; a weak D match, TRBD2 (6 bases). V was shortened by 5 bases and J by 4 bases, with 22 bases between the two germline ends. Germline CDR1 and CDR2: SGHRS and YFSETQ. The CDR3 totals 17 residues. As DNA, the CDR3 is TGCGCCAGCAGGTTAGAGGTGACTAGAGGTTTGTACAATGAGCAGTTCTTC. Protein: CASRLEVTRGLYNEQFF.

J is TRBJ1-1 and V is TRBV9; unclear D gene. The germline gives CDR1 SGDLS, CDR2 YYNGEE. Trimming left V 0 bases short and J 4 bases short, with 13 bases between. The CDR3 is made up of 15 amino acids. The CDR3 coding sequence is TGTGCCAGCAGCGTAGACGTCAGCTGGAGCACTGAAGCTTTCTTT. It codes for CASSVDVSWSTEAFF.

This clonotype has just one count. This chain uses TRBV9 with TRBJ2-3; D gene ambiguous. From germline, CDR1 is SGDLS and CDR2 YYNGEE. The ends were cut back, 0 bases at V and 8 bases at J, with 19 bases in the middle. The CDR3 runs to 16 residues. The CDR3 loop is CASSVVPDLGLSTQYF. DNA for the CDR3: TGTGCCAGCAGCGTAGTGCCAGACCTCGGTTTGAGTACGCAGTATTTT.

The rearrangement joins TRBV20-1 to TRBJ1-5; maybe TRBD1 (5 bases). The CDR3 spans 15 residues. Deletions cut 0 bases from V and 4 bases from J, with 13 bases between. CDR1 and CDR2 from the germline V gene are DFQATT and SNEGSKA (reference sequence). The CDR3 nucleotides are TGCAGTGCTAGAGAGTTCGGGACTGGAAATCAGCCCCAGCATTTT. The encoded protein is CSAREFGTGNQPQHF.

This clonotype was seen just once. The chain employs TRBV15 and TRBJ1-2, with D uncertain. V dropped 0 bases and J dropped 8 bases, with 10 bases sitting between them. This CDR3 comprises 13 residues. CDR1 is LNHNV, CDR2 YYDKDF, per germline (reference sequence). The CDR3 DNA is TGTGCCACCAGCAGAGACCTTCAAAGGGGCTACACCTTC. Protein: CATSRDLQRGYTF.

The chain employs TRBV20-1 and TRBJ1-1; 9 nucleotides agree with TRBD1. J gave up 5 bases and V 4 bases, and 5 bases lay outside the gene matches. Germline V gene sequence: CDR1 DFQATT, CDR2 SNEGSKA (reference sequence). This CDR3 region has 13 residues. The CDR3 here is CSATGQGGTEAFF. In nucleotides, the CDR3 is TGCAGTGCTACGGGACAGGGCGGAACTGAAGCTTTCTTT.

This chain joins TRBV19 and TRBJ2-3; 9 positions agree with TRBD2. Germline assignment: CDR1 LNHDA and CDR2 SQIVND (reference sequence). J gave up 2 bases and V 6 bases, and 9 bases lay outside the gene matches. CDR3 length equals 16 residues. CDR3 region: CASSYSSGGFTDTQYF. The CDR3 DNA is TGTGCCAGTAGCTACAGTAGCGGGGGCTTCACAGATACGCAGTATTTT.

The chain joins TRBV15 to TRBJ1-5, with 9 nucleotides matching TRBD1. CDR3 length: 15 residues. Germline-derived CDR1 and CDR2 are LNHNV and YYDKDF (reference sequence). Trimming at V came to 5 bases and at J to 3 bases, leaving 5 bases not matched to a gene. CDR3 in DNA: TGTGCCACCAGCGACTGGGACAGGGCCAATCAGCCCCAGCATTTT. It translates to CATSDWDRANQPQHF.

The chain employs TRBV2 and TRBJ1-6; 8 bases agree with TRBD1. The CDR3 has 13 residues. V trimming: 6 bases; J trimming: 10 bases; junction bases outside the gene matches: 5. CDR1 and CDR2 from the germline V gene are SNHLY and FYNNEI. CDR3 in amino acids: CASRATGESPLHF. The DNA for the CDR3 is TGTGCCAGCAGGGCGACAGGGGAATCACCCCTCCACTTT.

The V gene is TRBV7-9, the J gene TRBJ2-7, with D tentatively TRBD2 (5 bases). There are 14 residues in the CDR3. The V gene lost 3 bases and the J gene lost 7 bases, with 16 bases spanning the gap. Germline V CDR1 and CDR2: SEHNR, FQNEAQ (reference sequence). The DNA for the CDR3 is TGTGCCAGCAGCTTTACGGGGTCCTCCGGGGAGCAGTACTTC. As protein: CASSFTGSSGEQYF.

V gene TRBV11-2 combines with J gene TRBJ2-1; D uncertain. The CDR3 loop spans 15 amino acids. Germline V lookup: CDR1 SGHAT, CDR2 FQNNGV. The ends were cut back, 5 bases at V and 5 bases at J, with 16 bases in the middle. The CDR3 nucleotides read TGTGCCAGCAGCCCAAGTCGCTGGGCAGACAATGAGCAGTTCTTC. It is translated as CASSPSRWADNEQFF.

The V and J genes are TRBV7-9 and TRBJ2-5, with D maybe TRBD1 (5 bases). Germline lookup yields CDR1 SEHNR and CDR2 FQNEAQ (reference sequence). The CDR3 length is 15 residues. V shed 5 bases and J shed 3 bases, with 16 bases lying between them. The CDR3 nucleotides read TGTGCCAGCAGCCAGGGATTTGGCCAGGAAGAGACCCAGTACTTC. Protein: CASSQGFGQEETQYF. Looking up the rest from reference TRBV7-9 and TRBJ2-5 gives the full variable domain: DTGVSQNPRHKITKRGQNVTFRCDPISEHNRLYWYRQTLGQGPEFLTYFQNEAQLEKSRLLSDRFSAERPKGSFSTLEIQRTEQGDSAMYLCASSQGFGQEETQYFGPGTRLLVL.

J is TRBJ1-1 and V is TRBV20-1; 10 nucleotides align to TRBD1. The J segment lost 2 bases and the V segment lost 1 base, leaving 7 bases of the junction unmatched. This CDR3 has 16 amino acids. The V gene's germline CDR1 is DFQATT and CDR2 SNEGSKA (reference sequence). The CDR3 region has the DNA TGCAGTGCTAGAGGCGAGGGGGACAGGGGTAACACTGAAGCTTTCTTT. It is translated as CSARGEGDRGNTEAFF.

The J gene is TRBJ2-4, the V gene TRBV7-9, with D unresolved. The CDR3 runs 11 residues. With 6 bases removed from V and 7 bases from J, the gap between germline ends came to 7 bases. Germline V lookup: CDR1 SEHNR, CDR2 FQNEAQ (reference sequence). The CDR3 reads CASRLGNIQYF. The CDR3 region has the DNA TGTGCCAGCAGGTTGGGGAACATTCAGTACTTC.

The genes are TRBV18 and TRBJ1-6, with 10 nucleotides matching TRBD1. CDR1 is KGHSH, CDR2 LQKENI, per germline. Trimming cost V 5 bases and J 5 bases; bases outside gene matches: 3. The CDR3 length is 15 residues. CDR3 amino acids: CASSTGTGDNSPLHF. DNA for the CDR3: TGTGCCAGCTCAACGGGGACAGGGGATAATTCACCCCTCCACTTT.

The chain carries TRBV7-9 and TRBJ2-3; maybe TRBD1 (6 bases). V shed 11 bases and J shed 2 bases, with 17 bases lying between them. The germline gives CDR1 SEHNR, CDR2 FQNEAQ (reference sequence). The CDR3 runs to 14 residues. CDR3 protein: CAGGLGMNTDTQYF. DNA for the CDR3: TGTGCCGGGGGCTTGGGGATGAACACAGATACGCAGTATTTT.

V and J are TRBV7-9 and TRBJ1-4; D uncertain. The germline V gene has CDR1 SEHNR and CDR2 FQNEAQ (reference sequence). V lost 0 bases, J lost 3 bases, and 5 bases lay in between. The CDR3 covers 14 residues. The CDR3 DNA is TGTGCCAGCAGCTTAGCCAGCCCTAATGAAAAACTGTTTTTT. Amino acids: CASSLASPNEKLFF.

This sequence joins TRBV7-9 and TRBJ1-4; the D is unclear. V lost 2 bases and J 8 bases, leaving 15 bases between the germline ends. Per the germline V gene, CDR1 is SEHNR and CDR2 is FQNEAQ (reference sequence). The CDR3 is 15 residues long. This CDR3 is CASSLSNGVAEKLFF. CDR3 coding DNA: TGTGCCAGCAGCTTATCCAACGGGGTCGCGGAAAAACTGTTTTTT.

The rearrangement joins TRBV15 to TRBJ2-2, with 7 bases that match TRBD1. The V segment lost 6 bases and the J segment 7 bases; nucleotides outside the gene matches: 5. The germline gives CDR1 LNHNV, CDR2 YYDKDF (reference sequence). The CDR3 runs to 13 residues. In nucleotides, the CDR3 is TGTGCCACCAGTACAACAGGGGACGGGGAGCTGTTTTTT. It specifies CATSTTGDGELFF.